This paragraph covers one T cell receptor (beta chain) sequence. What it binds is not known. Repertoires were generated with immunoSEQ multiplex PCR, while TCRdb's copy carries only in-frame clones and drops some. The profile shows some 120,000 clones, approximately 88% of them singletons. Germline CDR1 is SQVTM and CDR2 is ANQGSEA. The CDR3 runs 14 residues. The trim removed 4 bases at V and 7 bases at J, leaving 8 bases unmatched. This specimen comes from a study of PD-L1 blockade in urothelial cancer. Findings of the study overall: Durable-benefit patients expanded tumor-associated blood clones more at 3 weeks.

The time point here: pretreatment peripheral blood. The chain uses TRBV29-1 and TRBJ2-4, with 9 positions matching TRBD2. The sequence was collected from a man in his fifties or sixties with urothelial cancer. Material: PBMCs, obtained around atezolizumab (anti-PD-L1) treatment. The CDR3 here is CSVGLGGRGNIQYF. For the CDR3, the DNA is TGCAGCGTTGGGTTGGGCGGGAGGGGGAACATTCAGTACTTC.